This T cell receptor (beta chain) emerged from a study of human CD8 memory T cell subsets. The CDR3 is made up of 13 amino acids. Germline CDR1 and CDR2: SEHNR and FQNEAQ (reference sequence). Generation of TCR beta libraries used UMI-labeled 5' RACE. TCRdb derives one entry per CDR3 protein from the 5' RACE reads, leaving out DNA. The specimen's table records about 5,800 distinct CDR3 sequences. With exhausted-like traits, TPEX cells were early memory CD8+ T cells that were CCR7+ PD-1+ TIGIT+. The source of this sequence is a human donor in good health. The chain joins TRBV7-9 to TRBJ2-3. Material: CD8+ T cells from PBMCs. CDR3 amino acids: CASSLVTADTQYF. Looking up the rest from reference TRBV7-9 and TRBJ2-3 gives the full variable domain: DTGVSQNPRHKITKRGQNVTFRCDPISEHNRLYWYRQTLGQGPEFLTYFQNEAQLEKSRLLSDRFSAERPKGSFSTLEIQRTEQGDSAMYLCASSLVTADTQYFGPGTRLTVL.